The 20 T cell receptor beta chains given below trace back to one sample, sequenced in a study of blood T cell repertoires in COVID-19. The table came from immunoSEQ multiplex PCR; TCRdb's copy has only in-frame clones and leaves some out. The sample has some 110,000 clones; 65% to 80% are singletons. The sample consisted of peripheral blood. Receptors originate from a man between 65 and 85 years old with acute or convalescent COVID-19.

J is TRBJ2-1 and V is TRBV7-2; unclear D gene. CDR3 length: 15 residues. In germline, CDR1 is SGHTA, CDR2 FQGNSA. V lost 0 bases and J lost 2, with 8 bases in between. The CDR3 loop is CASSLASSPYNEQFF. In DNA, the CDR3 is TGTGCCAGCAGCTTAGCTAGCAGTCCCTACAATGAGCAGTTCTTC. Using reference TRBV7-2 and TRBJ2-1 for the parts outside the CDR3, the full variable domain is GAGVSQSPSNKVTEKGKDVELRCDPISGHTALYWYRQSLGQGLEFLIYFQGNSAPDKSGLPSDRFSAERTGGSVSTLTIQRTQQEDSAVYLCASSLASSPYNEQFFGPGTRLTVL.

This chain uses TRBV27 with TRBJ1-1; TRBD1 aligns across 9 bases. V shed 5 bases and J 1 base; nucleotides not matched to a gene: 5. CDR3 length: 15 amino acids. Germline V CDR1 and CDR2: MNHEY, SMNVEV (reference sequence). CDR3 in amino acids: CASSPWGQGNTEAFF. Written as DNA, the CDR3 is TGTGCCAGCAGTCCCTGGGGACAGGGGAACACTGAAGCTTTCTTT.

The chain is built from TRBV28 and TRBJ2-5; 11 bases map to TRBD2. Trimming removed 8 bases from V and 5 bases from J; junction bases left unmatched: 4. This CDR3 comprises 13 residues. Germline V gene lookup returns CDR1 MDHEN and CDR2 SYDVKM. In DNA form, the CDR3 reads TGTGCCAGCCGGACTAGCGGGCAGGAGACCCAGTACTTC. The encoded protein is CASRTSGQETQYF.

The chain links TRBV27 to TRBJ1-1, with D tentatively TRBD1 (5 bases). V shed 2 bases and J shed 1 base, with 17 bases lying between them. In germline, CDR1 is MNHEY, CDR2 SMNVEV (reference sequence). The CDR3 loop spans 17 amino acids. CDR3 residues: CASSLKPPQTENTEAFF. Written as DNA, the CDR3 is TGTGCCAGCAGTTTAAAACCCCCCCAGACAGAGAACACTGAAGCTTTCTTT.

In its sample, this clone was seen once. This chain joins TRBV6-5 and TRBJ1-4; possibly TRBD1 for D (5 bases). Trimming stripped 6 bases from V and 5 bases from J, with 13 bases between. Germline V CDR1 and CDR2: MNHEY, SVGAGI. CDR3 size: 14 residues. Here the CDR3 DNA reads TGTGCCAGCAGCTCCGGGAGGGGCAATGAAAAACTGTTTTTT. This sequence encodes CASSSGRGNEKLFF.

The V call is TRBV7-6, the J call TRBJ2-5; 11 positions match TRBD2. The CDR3 covers 17 residues. The V segment lost 2 bases and the J segment 2 bases; nucleotides outside the gene matches: 7. CDR1 is SGHVS and CDR2 is FNYEAQ in the germline V gene. CDR3 sequence (DNA): TGTGCCAGCAGCTTACATGGGACTAGCGGAAAACAAGAGACCCAGTACTTC. This sequence encodes CASSLHGTSGKQETQYF.

V and J are TRBV7-8 and TRBJ2-7, with 10 nucleotides matching TRBD2. CDR1 is SGHVS, CDR2 FQNEAQ, per germline. This CDR3 spans 19 amino acids. V shed 2 bases and J 4 bases; nucleotides not matched to a gene: 17. The CDR3 bases are TGTGCCAGCAGCTTAAGCTTAGCGGGAGGAAAGGCCCTTCCTTACGAGCAGTACTTC. It yields the protein CASSLSLAGGKALPYEQYF.

The V call is TRBV11-1, the J call TRBJ1-1; D remains unclear. The germline V gene has CDR1 SGHAT and CDR2 FQDESV (reference sequence). V was clipped by 4 bases and J by 4 bases, with 10 bases between them. The CDR3 runs to 13 residues. The CDR3, as DNA: TGTGCCAGCAGCTCAAGAACTGGCACTGAAGCTTTCTTT. It yields the protein CASSSRTGTEAFF.

The chain has TRBV4-1 and TRBJ1-1; 9 nucleotides line up with TRBD1. There are 14 residues in the CDR3. Per germline, CDR1 MGHRA and CDR2 YSYEKL. V dropped 3 bases and J dropped 4; count of bases not matched to a gene: 3. For the CDR3, the DNA is TGCGCCAGCAGCCATGGGACAGGGATCACTGAAGCTTTCTTT. It encodes CASSHGTGITEAFF.

The chain uses TRBV30 and TRBJ2-2; D gene unclear. From germline, CDR1 is GTSNPN and CDR2 SVGIG (reference sequence). Trimming removed 4 bases at V and 2 bases at J, with 11 bases between. This CDR3 contains 14 residues. The CDR3 DNA sequence: TGTGCCTGGAAGGAGACGACTAACACCGGGGAGCTGTTTTTT. Amino acids: CAWKETTNTGELFF.

This chain links TRBV11-2 with TRBJ2-5; 7 bases match TRBD1. The V gene end was trimmed by 5 bases and the J gene end by 5 bases; junction bases not matched to a gene: 8. The germline gives CDR1 SGHAT, CDR2 FQNNGV. The CDR3 is 14 amino acids. The CDR3 loop reads CASSTGTVGETQYF. The CDR3 DNA follows: TGTGCCAGCAGCACAGGGACAGTCGGCGAGACCCAGTACTTC.

The chain carries TRBV11-2 and TRBJ2-7, with no clear D. Looked up from germline, CDR1 is SGHAT and CDR2 is FQNNGV. The CDR3 totals 15 residues. Trimming removed 6 bases from V and 4 bases from J, with 19 bases in between. As DNA, the CDR3 is TGTGCCAGCAGTCCTTCCGGGTCCTTAGGTTACGAGCAGTACTTC. Residues: CASSPSGSLGYEQYF.

The chain employs TRBV4-1 and TRBJ1-3; maybe TRBD1 (5 bases). CDR3 size: 17 residues. V was clipped by 1 base and J by 2 bases, with 15 bases between them. Germline CDR1 reads MGHRA; CDR2 reads YSYEKL. The CDR3 DNA sequence: TGCGCCAGCAGCCAAGGGATGCCAGGGCAAACTGGAAACACCATATATTTT. Its protein product is CASSQGMPGQTGNTIYF.

The chain couples TRBV5-4 to TRBJ2-1; 8 positions agree with TRBD2. J gave up 4 bases and V 5 bases, and 8 bases lay outside the gene matches. This CDR3 region has 15 residues. Germline assignment: CDR1 SGHNT and CDR2 YYREEE (reference sequence). CDR3 coding DNA: TGTGCCAGCAGTCCCCGTAGCGGGATATACAATGAGCAGTTCTTC. Translation: CASSPRSGIYNEQFF.

The chain carries TRBV12-3 or TRBV12-4 and TRBJ2-4; D ambiguous. There are 13 residues in the CDR3. V lost 3 bases to trimming and J lost 9 bases, with 12 bases between them. CDR3: CASSLEMQTIQYF. CDR3 coding DNA: TGTGCCAGCAGTTTGGAGATGCAGACCATTCAGTACTTC.

The chain couples TRBV20-1 to TRBJ1-5; D remains ambiguous. Germline loops: CDR1 DFQATT, CDR2 SNEGSKA (reference sequence). CDR3 size: 13 residues. V lost 3 bases to trimming and J lost 4 bases, with 10 bases between them. The CDR3 loop reads CSASLGSNQPQHF. The DNA for the CDR3 is TGCAGTGCTAGTCTGGGGAGTAATCAGCCCCAGCATTTT.

V is TRBV19 and J is TRBJ2-7; tentatively, D is TRBD1 (6 bases). The CDR3 runs 17 residues. With 0 bases removed from V and 2 bases from J, the gap between germline ends came to 17 bases. Per the germline V gene, CDR1 is LNHDA and CDR2 is SQIVND (reference sequence). The CDR3 protein is CASSIDSAGEVAYEQYF. CDR3 coding DNA: TGTGCCAGTAGTATAGATTCAGCAGGGGAAGTGGCCTACGAGCAGTACTTC.

The chain uses TRBV23-1 and TRBJ2-2; 8 bases line up with TRBD2. TRBV23-1 is treated as an ORF (open reading frame) with a function not yet certain. The V gene end was trimmed by 0 bases and the J gene end by 7 bases; junction bases not matched to a gene: 7. CDR3 length: 16 residues. This CDR3 reads CASSQSGRGTIGELFF. The CDR3 DNA sequence: TGCGCCAGCAGTCAATCCGGGAGGGGTACGATCGGGGAGCTGTTTTTT.

The chain uses TRBV7-9 and TRBJ1-2; 7 bases agree with TRBD1. The CDR3 consists of 13 residues. Per the germline V gene, CDR1 is SEHNR and CDR2 is FQNEAQ (reference sequence). After removal of 3 bases from V and 3 bases from J, the junction contained 1 base not matched to a gene. CDR3 in DNA: TGTGCCAGCAGCTTTGGGACAGACTATGGCTACACCTTC. Amino acids: CASSFGTDYGYTF.

This chain connects TRBV6-6 to TRBJ2-7; TRBD1 agrees at 7 bases. The CDR3 covers 13 residues. Trimming at V came to 10 bases and at J to 0 bases, leaving 6 bases not matched to a gene. The germline V gene encodes CDR1 MNHNY and CDR2 SVGAGI (reference sequence). CDR3 coding DNA: TGTGCCACCAGCCGGGACAGCTCCTACGAGCAGTACTTC. Translated, it gives CATSRDSSYEQYF.